This T cell receptor beta chain emerged from a study of blood T cell repertoires in COVID-19. Across the study: Acute and convalescent COVID-19 specimens originated in the United States, Italy and Spain. Sources were T cells, B-cell-depleted T cells, or PBMCs; the material itself was cDNA or gDNA.

The CDR3 is made up of 15 amino acids. V was pared by 0 bases and J by 7 bases, with 13 bases between. Germline V gene lookup returns CDR1 SGHVS and CDR2 FQNEAQ. As originally analysed: Estimation of nucleated cell counts was performed using reference gene primer amplification. Measured with immunoSEQ multiplex PCR; TCRdb has only the in-frame clones, and not every one. The D gene and trimming were derived from the DNA, and the V and J assignments and clone size from that table. The sample lists 85,000 to 120,000 clones; approximately 82% were seen once. The receptor's source is a man aged 55-75 years with active or convalescent COVID-19. This chain uses TRBV7-8 with TRBJ2-1, with D tentatively TRBD2 (5 bases). Sequencing was done on a sample of peripheral blood. The CDR3 DNA sequence: TGTGCCAGCAGCTTAGCGGGAGAAAGATTAAATGAGCAGTTCTTC. Protein sequence: CASSLAGERLNEQFF.